The T cell receptor (beta chain) described here comes from a study of cytomegalovirus exposure and HLA in healthy donors. Sequencing used immunoSEQ multiplex PCR; TCRdb keeps in-frame clones, though not all of them. The profile shows under 95,000 clones, approximately 93% of them singletons. There are 13 residues in the CDR3. V was pared by 6 bases and J by 5 bases, with 5 bases of the junction left unmatched. Germline loops: CDR1 SQVTM, CDR2 ANQGSEA. Sequenced material: PBMCs. The chain uses TRBV29-1 and TRBJ2-5; TRBD1 matches 11 bases. The sequence derives from a woman in her late teens or twenties in good health and CMV-seropositive. CDR3 amino acids: CSVGQGGWETQYF. CDR3 DNA sequence: TGCAGCGTGGGACAGGGGGGTTGGGAGACCCAGTACTTC. The whole variable domain, remainder taken from reference TRBV29-1 and TRBJ2-5, is SAVISQKPSRDICQRGTSLTIQCQVDSQVTMMFWYRQQPGQSLTLIATANQGSEATYESGFVIDKFPISRPNLTFSTLTVSNMSPEDSSIYLCSVGQGGWETQYFGPGTRLLVL.